These T cell receptor beta chains were read from a single sample in a study of T-cell memory formation after mild COVID-19. Each CDR3 protein is one row after TCRdb ran MiXCR on the 5' RACE reads. The sample holds some 410,000 distinct CDR3 sequences, roughly a quarter seen once. Sequenced sample: PBMCs or a T cell subset sorted from them (not recorded which). All receptors come from an adult woman who had mild COVID-19 (a few samples of this study predate the infection). Cell type and time point are not known. Each CDR3 is given without its conserved first and last residue.

>TRBJ2-7|TRBV6-5
ASSYAGIGEQY
>TRBJ2-7|TRBV18
ASSPSYNGAYEQY
>TRBJ2-1|TRBV7-3
ASSSDPGREQF
>TRBJ1-1|TRBV5-1
ASSFNENTEAF
>TRBJ1-2|TRBV15
ATSRAGLNDGYT
>TRBJ2-7|TRBV25-1
ASGLGDAYEQY
>TRBJ2-2|TRBV11-2
ASSFQGPMLSNTGELF
>TRBJ1-4|TRBV5-1
ASSLGRGTATNEKLF
>TRBJ2-7|TRBV15
ATSRGFGSSYEQY
>TRBJ1-1|TRBV7-9
ASSPIPVDLEAF
>TRBJ1-1|TRBV5-1
ASSGTQRVYTEAF
>TRBJ2-1|TRBV4-1
ASSQLVKGNEQF
>TRBJ2-1|TRBV2
ASSDEGYNEQF
>TRBJ1-3|TRBV12-3/TRBV12-4
ASSLRGGPGNTIY
>TRBJ2-5|TRBV7-3
ASSFLAKETQY
>TRBJ1-2|TRBV7-8
ASSRESSYGYT
>TRBJ1-1|TRBV5-6
ASSFIAGELNTEAF
>TRBJ2-7|TRBV2
ASSEDRGSYEQY
>TRBJ2-2|TRBV7-6
ASSLVAGGHTGELF
>TRBJ1-1|TRBV5-1
ASSHKQGVNTEAF
>TRBJ2-7|TRBV28
ASSLRLAGGSYEQY
>TRBJ2-3|TRBV7-2
ASSFDAGAPDTQY